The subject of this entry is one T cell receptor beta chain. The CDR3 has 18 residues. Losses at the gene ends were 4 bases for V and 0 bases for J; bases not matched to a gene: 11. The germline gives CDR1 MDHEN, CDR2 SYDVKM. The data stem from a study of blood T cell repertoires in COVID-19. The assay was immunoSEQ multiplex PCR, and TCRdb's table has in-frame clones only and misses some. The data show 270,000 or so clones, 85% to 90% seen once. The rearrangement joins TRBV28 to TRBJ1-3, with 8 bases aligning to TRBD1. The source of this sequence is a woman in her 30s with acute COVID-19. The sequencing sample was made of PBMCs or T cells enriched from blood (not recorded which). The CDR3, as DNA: TGTGCCAGCAGTTCGTTTGGGACAGGCGATACCTCTGGAAACACCATATATTTT. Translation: CASSSFGTGDTSGNTIYF.